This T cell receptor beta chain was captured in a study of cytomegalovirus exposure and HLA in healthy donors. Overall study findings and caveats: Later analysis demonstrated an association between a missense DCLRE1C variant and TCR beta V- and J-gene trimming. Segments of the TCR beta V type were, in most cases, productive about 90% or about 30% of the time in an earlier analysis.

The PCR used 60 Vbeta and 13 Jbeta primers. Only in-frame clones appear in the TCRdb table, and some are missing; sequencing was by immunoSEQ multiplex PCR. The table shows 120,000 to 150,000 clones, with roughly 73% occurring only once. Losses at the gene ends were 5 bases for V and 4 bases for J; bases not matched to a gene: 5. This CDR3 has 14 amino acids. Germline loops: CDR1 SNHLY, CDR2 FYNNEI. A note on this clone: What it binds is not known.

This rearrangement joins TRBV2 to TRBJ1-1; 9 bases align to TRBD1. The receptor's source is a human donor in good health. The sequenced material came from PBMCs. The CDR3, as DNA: TGTGCCAGCAGTCCGGGACAGGGTTTCACTGAAGCTTTCTTT. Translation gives CASSPGQGFTEAFF. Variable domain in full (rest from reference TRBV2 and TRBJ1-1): EPEVTQTPSHQVTQMGQEVILRCVPISNHLYFYWYRQILGQKVEFLVSFYNNEISEKSEIFDDQFSVERPDGSNFTLKIRSTKLEDSAMYFCASSPGQGFTEAFFGQGTRLTVV.